This TCR beta chain was sequenced during a study of T-cell reconstitution after alpha-beta-depleted transplantation in children. V was pared by 0 bases and J by 3 bases, with 5 bases of the junction left unmatched. CDR1 and CDR2 (germline): LGHNA, YSLEER. CDR3 size: 15 residues. Preparing the TCRbeta library involved the use of unique molecular identifiers. TCRdb re-analysed the PCR reads in MiXCR, keeping a single row per CDR3 protein. The table has about 72,000 distinct CDR3 sequences, more than 5.5% seen once. The specimen comprised PBMCs from the stem cell graft donor, sampled from the stem cell graft. This chain connects TRBV4-3 to TRBJ2-7; 7 nucleotides agree with TRBD2. The origin of this receptor is a human donor who donated a stem cell graft to a child with acute lymphoblastic leukemia. The CDR3 coding sequence is TGCGCCAGCAGCCAAGAAAGCGGGGCCGGCTACGAGCAGTACTTC. It specifies CASSQESGAGYEQYF.